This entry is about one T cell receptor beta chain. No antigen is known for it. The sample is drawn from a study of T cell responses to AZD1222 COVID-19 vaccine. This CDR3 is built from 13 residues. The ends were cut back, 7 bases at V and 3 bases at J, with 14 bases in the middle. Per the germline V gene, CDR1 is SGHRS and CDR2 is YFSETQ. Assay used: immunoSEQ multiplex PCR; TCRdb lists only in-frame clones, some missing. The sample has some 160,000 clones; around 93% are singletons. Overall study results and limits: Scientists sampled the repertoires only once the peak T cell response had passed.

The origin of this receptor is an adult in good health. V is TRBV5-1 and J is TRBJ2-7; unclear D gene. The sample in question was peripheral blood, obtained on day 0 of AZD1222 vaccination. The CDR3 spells CASGKSGHYEQYF. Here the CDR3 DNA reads TGCGCCAGCGGTAAATCGGGCCACTACGAGCAGTACTTC.